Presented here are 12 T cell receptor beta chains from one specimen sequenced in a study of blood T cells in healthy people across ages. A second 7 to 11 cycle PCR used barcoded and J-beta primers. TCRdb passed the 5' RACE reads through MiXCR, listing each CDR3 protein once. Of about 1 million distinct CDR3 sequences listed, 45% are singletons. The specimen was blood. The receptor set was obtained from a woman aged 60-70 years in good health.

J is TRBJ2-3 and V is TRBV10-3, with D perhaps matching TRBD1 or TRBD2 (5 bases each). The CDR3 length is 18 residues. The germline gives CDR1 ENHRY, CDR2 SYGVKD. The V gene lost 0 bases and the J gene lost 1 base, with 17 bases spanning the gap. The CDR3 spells CAISESETAGAGTDTQYF. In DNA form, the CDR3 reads TGTGCCATCAGTGAGTCGGAGACAGCCGGAGCGGGCACAGATACGCAGTATTTT.

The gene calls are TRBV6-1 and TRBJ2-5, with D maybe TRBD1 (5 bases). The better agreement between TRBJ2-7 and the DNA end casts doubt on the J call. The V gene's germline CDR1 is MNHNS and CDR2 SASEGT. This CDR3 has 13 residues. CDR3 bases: TGTGCCAGCAATGAGGCAGGGCCCTACGAGCAGTACTTC. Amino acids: CASNEAGPYEQYF.

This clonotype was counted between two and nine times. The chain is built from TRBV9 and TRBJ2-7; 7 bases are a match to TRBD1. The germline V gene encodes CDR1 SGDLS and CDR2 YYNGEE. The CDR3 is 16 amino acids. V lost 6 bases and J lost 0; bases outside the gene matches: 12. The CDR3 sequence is CASIPLRTGNSYEQYF. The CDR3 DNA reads TGTGCCAGCATCCCTCTTCGGACAGGAAACTCCTACGAGCAGTACTTC.

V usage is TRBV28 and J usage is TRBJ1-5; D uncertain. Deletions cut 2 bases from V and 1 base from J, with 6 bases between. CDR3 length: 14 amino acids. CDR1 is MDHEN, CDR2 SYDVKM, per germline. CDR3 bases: TGTGCCAGCAGTTTAGGCAGCAGCAATCAGCCCCAGCATTTT. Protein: CASSLGSSNQPQHF.

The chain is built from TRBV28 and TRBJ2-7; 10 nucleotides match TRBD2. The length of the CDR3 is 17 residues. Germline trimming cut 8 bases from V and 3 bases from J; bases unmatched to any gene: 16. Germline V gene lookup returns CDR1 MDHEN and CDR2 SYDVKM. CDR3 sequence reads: CASRSPGKVAGGYEQYF. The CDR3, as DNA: TGTGCCAGCCGGTCGCCAGGGAAGGTAGCGGGAGGCTACGAGCAGTACTTC.

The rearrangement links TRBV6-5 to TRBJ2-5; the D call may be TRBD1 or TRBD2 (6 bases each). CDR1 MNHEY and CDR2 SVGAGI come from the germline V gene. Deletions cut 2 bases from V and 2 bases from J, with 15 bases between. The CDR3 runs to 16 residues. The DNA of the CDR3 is TGTGCCAGCAGTTACCAAGGAGGGGGGAAACAAGAGACCCAGTACTTC. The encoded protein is CASSYQGGGKQETQYF.

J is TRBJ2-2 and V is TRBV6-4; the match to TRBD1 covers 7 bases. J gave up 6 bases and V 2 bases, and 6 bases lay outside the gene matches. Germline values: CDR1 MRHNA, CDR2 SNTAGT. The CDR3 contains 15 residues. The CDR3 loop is CASSDARQGAGELFF. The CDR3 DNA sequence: TGTGCCAGCAGTGACGCTAGACAGGGCGCCGGGGAGCTGTTTTTT.

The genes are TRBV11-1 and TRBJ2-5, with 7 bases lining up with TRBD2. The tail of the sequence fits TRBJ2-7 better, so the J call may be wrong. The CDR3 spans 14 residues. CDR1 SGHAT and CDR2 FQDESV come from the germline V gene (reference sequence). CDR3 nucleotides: TGTGCCAGCAGCCCCGTGAGCGGGACCTACGAGCAGTACTTC. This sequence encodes CASSPVSGTYEQYF.

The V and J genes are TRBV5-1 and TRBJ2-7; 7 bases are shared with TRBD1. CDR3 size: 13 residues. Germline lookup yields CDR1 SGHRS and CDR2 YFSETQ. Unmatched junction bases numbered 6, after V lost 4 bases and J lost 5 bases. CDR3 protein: CASSGDRVNEQYF. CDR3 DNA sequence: TGCGCCAGCAGCGGGGACAGAGTCAACGAGCAGTACTTC.

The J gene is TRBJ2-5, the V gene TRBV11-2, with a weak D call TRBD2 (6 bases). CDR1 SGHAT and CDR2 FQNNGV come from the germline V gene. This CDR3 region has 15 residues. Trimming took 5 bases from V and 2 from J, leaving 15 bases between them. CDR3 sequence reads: CASSPPGGTQETQYF. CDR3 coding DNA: TGTGCCAGCAGCCCGCCTGGCGGGACGCAAGAGACCCAGTACTTC. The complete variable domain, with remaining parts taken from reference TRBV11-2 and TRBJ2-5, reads EAGVAQSPRYKIIEKRQSVAFWCNPISGHATLYWYQQILGQGPKLLIQFQNNGVVDDSQLPKDRFSAERLKGVDSTLKIQPAKLEDSAVYLCASSPPGGTQETQYFGPGTRLLVL.

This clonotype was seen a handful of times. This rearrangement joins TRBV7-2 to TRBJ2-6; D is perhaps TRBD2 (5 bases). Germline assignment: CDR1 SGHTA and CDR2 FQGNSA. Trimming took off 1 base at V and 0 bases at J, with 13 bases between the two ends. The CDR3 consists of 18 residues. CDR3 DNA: TGTGCCAGCAGCTTAGGTGGAGGCGGAGGCTCTGGGGCCAACGTCCTGACTTTC. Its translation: CASSLGGGGGSGANVLTF.

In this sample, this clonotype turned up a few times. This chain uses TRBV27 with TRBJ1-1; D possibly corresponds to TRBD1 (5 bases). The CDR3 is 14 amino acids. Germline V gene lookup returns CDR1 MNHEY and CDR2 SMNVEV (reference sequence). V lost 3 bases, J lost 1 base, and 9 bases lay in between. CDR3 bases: TGTGCCAGCAGTTTGCGGGGGAAGAACACTGAAGCTTTCTTT. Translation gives CASSLRGKNTEAFF.